This section outlines one TCR beta chain sequence together with its context. This entry comes from a study of T cell responses to AZD1222 COVID-19 vaccine. Sequencing used immunoSEQ multiplex PCR; TCRdb keeps in-frame clones, though not all of them. This table holds 120,000 or so clones, 85% to 90% found once. Germline V gene lookup returns CDR1 SGHVS and CDR2 FQNEAQ. The CDR3 loop spans 17 amino acids. The V end was cut by 2 bases, the J end by 1 base, with 15 bases between. The material sequenced was peripheral blood, taken on day 0 of AZD1222 vaccination. The sequence derives from an adult in good health. The chain is built from TRBV7-8 and TRBJ1-5; weak D call: TRBD1 (6 bases). CDR3 loop: CASSLLGGGRSNQPQHF. CDR3 bases: TGTGCCAGCAGCTTACTTGGGGGCGGGAGGAGCAATCAGCCCCAGCATTTT.